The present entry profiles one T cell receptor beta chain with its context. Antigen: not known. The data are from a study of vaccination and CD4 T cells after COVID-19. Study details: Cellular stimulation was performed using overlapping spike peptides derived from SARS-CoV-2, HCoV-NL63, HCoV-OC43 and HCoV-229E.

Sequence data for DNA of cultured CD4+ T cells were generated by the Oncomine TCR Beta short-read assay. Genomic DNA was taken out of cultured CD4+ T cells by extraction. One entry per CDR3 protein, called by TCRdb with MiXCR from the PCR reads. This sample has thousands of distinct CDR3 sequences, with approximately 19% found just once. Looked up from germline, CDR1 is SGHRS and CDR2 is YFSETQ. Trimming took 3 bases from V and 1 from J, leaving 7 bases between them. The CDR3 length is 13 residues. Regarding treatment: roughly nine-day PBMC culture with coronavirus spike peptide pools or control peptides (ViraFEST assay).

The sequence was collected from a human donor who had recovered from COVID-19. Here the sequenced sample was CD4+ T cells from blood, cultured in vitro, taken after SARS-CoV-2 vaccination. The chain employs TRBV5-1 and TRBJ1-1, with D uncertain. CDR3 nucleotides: TGCGCCAGCAGCTCGGACGGGAACACTGAAGCTTTCTTT. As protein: CASSSDGNTEAFF.